These 30 T cell receptor beta chains originate from one sample sequenced in a study of Ad26.COV2.S vaccination and SARS-CoV-2 variants. Stated treatment: around 19 received Ad26.COV2.S at low or high dose, single or two shots; roughly five received placebo; per-sample allocation not given. The investigators took samples on day 63 after the first vaccine or placebo injection. Clones were read by immunoSEQ multiplex PCR, and TCRdb kept only the in-frame ones, dropping some. The sample lists about 350,000 clones, 85% occurring once. This specimen was peripheral blood, taken in a trial of Ad26.COV2.S vaccine versus placebo. All receptors come from a person aged 18-60 years who received the Ad26.COV2.S COVID-19 vaccine or a placebo.

The J gene is TRBJ2-3, the V gene TRBV28; 9 positions agree with TRBD2. CDR1 and CDR2 from the germline V gene are MDHEN and SYDVKM. The length of the CDR3 is 18 residues. V dropped 7 bases and J dropped 1; count of bases not matched to a gene: 15. CDR3 bases: TGTGCCAGCATCCCTGCCATGGCGGGAGGGGGGGGCACAGATACGCAGTATTTT. It codes for CASIPAMAGGGGTDTQYF. The variable domain in full, with the rest retrieved from reference TRBV28 and TRBJ2-3, is DVKVTQSSRYLVKRTGEKVFLECVQDMDHENMFWYRQDPGLGLRLIYFSYDVKMKEKGDIPEGYSVSREKKERFSLILESASTNQTSMYLCASIPAMAGGGGTDTQYFGPGTRLTVL.

This clone was found once. The chain joins TRBV23-1 to TRBJ2-1; a possible D gene is TRBD1 (7 bases). TRBV23-1 is treated as an ORF (open reading frame) with a function not yet certain. The CDR3 is made up of 15 amino acids. Trimming took off 7 bases at V and 7 bases at J, with 20 bases between the two ends. The DNA for the CDR3 is TGCGCCAGCATACCACAGGGGTGGGGGGCGAATGAGCAGTTCTTC. Protein: CASIPQGWGANEQFF.

V gene TRBV2 combines with J gene TRBJ2-1; D perhaps matches TRBD2 (6 bases). V dropped 4 bases and J dropped 0 bases, with 16 bases sitting between them. This CDR3 spans 17 amino acids. Germline CDR1 SNHLY, CDR2 FYNNEI. The chain's CDR3 is CASSGGRGSLSYNEQFF. Here the CDR3 DNA reads TGTGCCAGCAGTGGAGGTCGGGGGTCCCTCTCCTACAATGAGCAGTTCTTC.

V is TRBV27 and J is TRBJ1-6; 11 positions match TRBD1. The CDR3 consists of 17 residues. The germline V gene has CDR1 MNHEY and CDR2 SMNVEV (reference sequence). V dropped 6 bases and J dropped 3; count of bases not matched to a gene: 7. The CDR3 loop reads CASRNGQGAYYNSPLHF. The CDR3, as DNA: TGTGCCAGCAGGAACGGACAGGGGGCTTACTATAATTCACCCCTCCACTTT.

The genes are TRBV7-9 and TRBJ2-7; 8 bases map to TRBD1. Germline values: CDR1 SEHNR, CDR2 FQNEAQ (reference sequence). V dropped 3 bases and J dropped 3; count of bases not matched to a gene: 19. This CDR3 spans 19 amino acids. The CDR3 nucleotides are TGTGCCAGCAGCTTGAAGGGGATCAGGGGGCCCGTCAGTCTCTACGAGCAGTACTTC. As protein: CASSLKGIRGPVSLYEQYF.

This clone was seen many times. The chain is built from TRBV20-1 and TRBJ1-2; 8 bases line up with TRBD1. V gave up 5 bases and J gave up 8 bases; unmatched junction bases: 7. Germline V gene lookup returns CDR1 DFQATT and CDR2 SNEGSKA (reference sequence). The CDR3 runs to 12 residues. The CDR3 bases are TGCAGTGCTGGTGGACAGGGTTCGGGCTACACCTTC. This translates into CSAGGQGSGYTF.

J is TRBJ2-5 and V is TRBV7-2; D possibly corresponds to TRBD1 (5 bases). From germline, CDR1 is SGHTA and CDR2 FQGNSA. V gave up 5 bases and J gave up 5 bases, with 15 bases separating them. The CDR3 consists of 14 residues. The CDR3 region is CASSPLWAGETQYF. In DNA, the CDR3 is TGTGCCAGCAGCCCACTCTGGGCAGGGGAGACCCAGTACTTC.

The chain links TRBV5-1 to TRBJ1-1; 9 bases line up with TRBD1. The CDR3 has 14 amino acids. Per germline, CDR1 SGHRS and CDR2 YFSETQ. The J segment lost 5 bases and the V segment lost 4 bases, leaving 6 bases of the junction unmatched. In DNA, the CDR3 is TGCGCCAGCAGCCCGGGACAGGGAGCGACTGAAGCTTTCTTT. It yields the protein CASSPGQGATEAFF.

This clone came up once. This chain joins TRBV5-6 and TRBJ1-5; D remains ambiguous. Trimming removed 0 bases from V and 7 bases from J, with 14 bases in between. This CDR3 region has 15 residues. The V gene's germline CDR1 is SGHDT and CDR2 YYEEEE. CDR3 in amino acids: CASSLVPTLDQPQHF. CDR3 nucleotides: TGTGCCAGCAGCTTGGTCCCCACTTTGGACCAGCCCCAGCATTTT.

The V call is TRBV4-3, the J call TRBJ1-1; D unclear. Germline V gene lookup returns CDR1 LGHNA and CDR2 YSLEER. The V end was cut by 1 base, the J end by 0 bases, with 9 bases between. The CDR3 extends over 15 amino acids. CDR3 protein: CASSQGGNLNTEAFF. The DNA of the CDR3 is TGCGCCAGCAGCCAAGGTGGGAACCTGAACACTGAAGCTTTCTTT.

In its sample, this clone was seen a few times. The chain joins TRBV5-1 to TRBJ1-1; D is unresolved. Trimming left V 1 base short and J 11 bases short, with 21 bases between. This CDR3 contains 15 residues. The germline V gene has CDR1 SGHRS and CDR2 YFSETQ. The DNA for the CDR3 is TGCGCCAGCAGCTTGTACCCCGGGGTTGAGACTTCGGCTTTCTTT. Its translation: CASSLYPGVETSAFF. Complete variable domain (other parts from reference TRBV5-1 and TRBJ1-1): KAGVTQTPRYLIKTRGQQVTLSCSPISGHRSVSWYQQTPGQGLQFLFEYFSETQRNKGNFPGRFSGRQFSNSRSEMNVSTLELGDSALYLCASSLYPGVETSAFFGQGTRLTVV.

This sequence joins TRBV18 and TRBJ2-7, with no clear D. Germline loops: CDR1 KGHSH, CDR2 LQKENI. The CDR3 totals 14 residues. V was trimmed by 2 bases and J by 3 bases, leaving 11 bases between them. Here the CDR3 reads CASSPLGIDYEQYF. The CDR3 DNA follows: TGTGCCAGCTCACCATTGGGAATCGACTACGAGCAGTACTTC.

The chain employs TRBV15 and TRBJ2-7; either TRBD1 or TRBD2 may fit D (5 bases each). Germline values: CDR1 LNHNV, CDR2 YYDKDF (reference sequence). Trimming took off 0 bases at V and 6 bases at J, with 15 bases between the two ends. CDR3 length equals 15 residues. CDR3 bases: TGTGCCACCAGCAGAGATCAAGTTGGGGGTCGCGAGCAGTACTTC. It specifies CATSRDQVGGREQYF.

The J gene is TRBJ1-6, the V gene TRBV6-5, with 7 positions matching TRBD1. The germline V gene has CDR1 MNHEY and CDR2 SVGAGI. This CDR3 is built from 14 residues. Losses at the gene ends were 7 bases for V and 7 bases for J; bases not matched to a gene: 7. For the CDR3, the DNA is TGTGCCAGCAACATCGGACAGGAAAATTCACCCCTCCACTTT. Protein product: CASNIGQENSPLHF.

The rearrangement joins TRBV5-4 to TRBJ2-3, with D unresolved. V lost 3 bases, J lost 4 bases, and 12 bases lay in between. Germline CDR1 and CDR2: SGHNT and YYREEE (reference sequence). The CDR3 sequence is 14 residues long. The CDR3 spells CASSSIGGSDTQYF. For the CDR3, the DNA is TGTGCCAGCAGCTCCATTGGCGGTTCAGATACGCAGTATTTT.

The chain uses TRBV6-2 or TRBV6-3 and TRBJ2-2, with 8 bases that match TRBD1. Germline V gene lookup returns CDR1 MNHEY and CDR2 SVGEGT. The length of the CDR3 is 19 residues. V was pared by 0 bases and J by 1 base, with 10 bases of the junction left unmatched. CDR3 DNA sequence: TGTGCCAGCAGTTACTCGAAGCCCACAGGGGGAGTGAACACCGGGGAGCTGTTTTTT. Its translation is CASSYSKPTGGVNTGELFF.

This chain links TRBV5-1 with TRBJ1-1, with 7 bases aligning to TRBD1. The germline gives CDR1 SGHRS, CDR2 YFSETQ. The CDR3 covers 15 residues. J was trimmed by 0 bases and V by 3 bases; bases with no gene match: 5. The CDR3 is CASSSGDSMNTEAFF. The DNA of the CDR3 is TGCGCCAGCAGCTCGGGGGACAGCATGAACACTGAAGCTTTCTTT.

The chain employs TRBV18 and TRBJ2-5; no definite D call. This CDR3 is 13 amino acids long. CDR1 KGHSH and CDR2 LQKENI come from the germline V gene. Trimming removed 4 bases from V and 2 bases from J, with 8 bases in between. The CDR3 bases are TGTGCCAGCTCACGGGCGGTGCAAGAGACCCAGTACTTC. Its translation: CASSRAVQETQYF.

The chain uses TRBV10-1 and TRBJ2-1; D not resolved. The CDR3 is 14 residues long. Trimming stripped 4 bases from V and 3 bases from J, with 10 bases between. From germline, CDR1 is WNHNN and CDR2 SYGVQD (reference sequence). CDR3 region: CASSARGLYNEQFF. The CDR3 coding sequence is TGCGCCAGCAGTGCGAGAGGCCTCTACAATGAGCAGTTCTTC.

This chain joins TRBV4-3 and TRBJ2-7; D might be TRBD2 (6 bases). V was clipped by 0 bases and J by 4 bases, with 16 bases between them. The CDR3 is 16 amino acids. The V gene's germline CDR1 is LGHNA and CDR2 YSLEER. For the CDR3, the DNA is TGCGCCAGCAGCCAAGAGGCGGGGTTGGGGCAGTACGAGCAGTACTTC. Protein product: CASSQEAGLGQYEQYF.

V and J are TRBV19 and TRBJ2-7; perhaps TRBD1 as D (7 bases). The ends were cut back, 0 bases at V and 0 bases at J, with 18 bases in the middle. The CDR3 extends over 18 amino acids. The V gene's germline CDR1 is LNHDA and CDR2 SQIVND (reference sequence). CDR3 sequence (DNA): TGTGCCAGTAGTATAGACGTCGCAGGGGGTAGCGGCTCCTACGAGCAGTACTTC. Its translation is CASSIDVAGGSGSYEQYF.

This chain connects TRBV7-8 to TRBJ2-4, with TRBD1 identical over 8 bases. CDR1 and CDR2 from the germline V gene are SGHVS and FQNEAQ. The CDR3 extends over 16 amino acids. After removal of 3 bases from V and 2 bases from J, the junction contained 6 bases not matched to a gene. The CDR3 bases are TGTGCCAGCAGCTTCTCGACAGGGGTATCCAAAAACATTCAGTACTTC. It translates to CASSFSTGVSKNIQYF. The full variable domain, with the rest looked up from reference TRBV7-8 and TRBJ2-4, is GAGVSQSPRYKVAKRGQDVALRCDPISGHVSLFWYQQALGQGPEFLTYFQNEAQLDKSGLPSDRFFAERPEGSVSTLKIQRTQQEDSAVYLCASSFSTGVSKNIQYFGAGTRLSVL.

The V call is TRBV29-1, the J call TRBJ2-7; D may correspond to TRBD1 or TRBD2 (5 bases each). Germline CDR1 and CDR2: SQVTM and ANQGSEA. The CDR3 is 14 residues long. V shed 4 bases and J shed 5 bases, with 18 bases lying between them. The CDR3 DNA reads TGCAGCGTTGTAGGACCCCGGGACGGCAACGAGCAGTACTTC. It specifies CSVVGPRDGNEQYF.

The rearrangement uses TRBV4-1 and TRBJ1-5; TRBD1 might be the D (5 bases). The CDR3 loop spans 16 amino acids. Trimming pared 0 bases from V and 0 bases from J, leaving 9 bases between. Looked up from germline, CDR1 is MGHRA and CDR2 is YSYEKL. The CDR3 spells CASSQDRTNSNQPQHF. CDR3 sequence (DNA): TGCGCCAGCAGCCAAGATAGGACAAATAGCAATCAGCCCCAGCATTTT.

The V and J genes are TRBV6-2 or TRBV6-3 and TRBJ2-3, with TRBD2 identical over 10 bases. The V and J ends lost 6 bases and 0 bases, in that order; junction bases with no gene match: 3. This CDR3 is built from 15 residues. Germline CDR1 reads MNHEY; CDR2 reads SVGEGT. The CDR3 DNA reads as TGTGCCAGCAGCGCGACTAGCGGGAGCACAGATACGCAGTATTTT. Encoded protein: CASSATSGSTDTQYF.

J is TRBJ1-5 and V is TRBV18; 9 nucleotides match TRBD1. Germline V gene data show CDR1 as KGHSH and CDR2 as LQKENI. V shed 6 bases and J 6 bases; nucleotides not matched to a gene: 9. The CDR3 spans 15 residues. The CDR3: CASSTGGSVSQPQHF. The DNA for the CDR3 is TGTGCCAGCTCGACAGGGGGTAGCGTCAGTCAGCCCCAGCATTTT.

The J gene is TRBJ2-1, the V gene TRBV6-5; TRBD2 aligns across 7 bases. The CDR3 extends over 16 amino acids. Germline loops: CDR1 MNHEY, CDR2 SVGAGI. The V gene end was trimmed by 3 bases and the J gene end by 1 base; junction bases not matched to a gene: 6. The CDR3 DNA reads as TGTGCCAGCAGTTATAGGCGCGGGAGTTCCTACAATGAGCAGTTCTTC. It is translated as CASSYRRGSSYNEQFF.

The V call is TRBV11-3, the J call TRBJ2-2; a possible D gene is TRBD1 (5 bases). The CDR3 consists of 14 residues. Germline V lookup: CDR1 SGHNT, CDR2 YENEEA. Trimming left V 8 bases short and J 5 bases short, with 15 bases between. CDR3 nucleotides: TGTGCCAGCGAAACAGGCGGTGGTACCGGGGAGCTGTTTTTT. This encodes CASETGGGTGELFF.

This clone was seen a handful of times. V usage is TRBV2 and J usage is TRBJ1-4, with a weak D call TRBD1 (5 bases). CDR3 size: 14 residues. CDR1 is SNHLY, CDR2 FYNNEI, per germline. V was pared by 8 bases and J by 3 bases, with 13 bases between. The CDR3 DNA follows: TGTGCCAGCGGCGACAGAGTTCCTAATGAAAAACTGTTTTTT. This encodes CASGDRVPNEKLFF. The whole variable domain, remainder taken from reference TRBV2 and TRBJ1-4, is EPEVTQTPSHQVTQMGQEVILRCVPISNHLYFYWYRQILGQKVEFLVSFYNNEISEKSEIFDDQFSVERPDGSNFTLKIRSTKLEDSAMYFCASGDRVPNEKLFFGSGTQLSVL.

The gene calls are TRBV5-1 and TRBJ2-4, with D unresolved. Germline CDR1 SGHRS, CDR2 YFSETQ. Trimming took off 7 bases at V and 1 base at J, with 15 bases between the two ends. The CDR3 runs 15 residues. The CDR3 region is CASRLNDFAKNIQYF. The DNA of the CDR3 is TGCGCCAGCCGCCTCAACGACTTCGCCAAAAACATTCAGTACTTC.